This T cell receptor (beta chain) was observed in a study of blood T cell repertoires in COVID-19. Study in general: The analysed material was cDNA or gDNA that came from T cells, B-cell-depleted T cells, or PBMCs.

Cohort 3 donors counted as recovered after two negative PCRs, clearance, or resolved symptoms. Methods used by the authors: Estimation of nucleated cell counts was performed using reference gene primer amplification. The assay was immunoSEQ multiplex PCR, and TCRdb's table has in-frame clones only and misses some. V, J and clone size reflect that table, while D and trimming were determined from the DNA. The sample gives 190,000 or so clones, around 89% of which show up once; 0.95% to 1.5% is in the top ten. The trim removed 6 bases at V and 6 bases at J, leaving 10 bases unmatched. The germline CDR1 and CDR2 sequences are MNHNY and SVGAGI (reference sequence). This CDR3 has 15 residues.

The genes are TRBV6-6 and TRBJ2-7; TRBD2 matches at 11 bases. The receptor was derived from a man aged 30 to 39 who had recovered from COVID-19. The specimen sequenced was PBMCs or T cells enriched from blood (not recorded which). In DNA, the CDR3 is TGTGCCAGCAGCGAAGGGACTAGCGGAGGGCTCGAGCAGTACTTC. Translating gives CASSEGTSGGLEQYF.